This T cell receptor (beta chain) is from a study of T cells in Graves' hyperthyroidism and ophthalmopathy. Overall study results and limits: Progression to ophthalmopathy was predicted a median of approximately 6.4 months early. Clonotypes that were expanded in thyroid above 0.001 mostly appeared in blood too.

CDR3 size: 16 residues. Trimming at V came to 5 bases and at J to 5 bases, leaving 13 bases not matched to a gene. The V gene's germline CDR1 is MDHEN and CDR2 SYDVKM. Template material for amplifying TCR beta CDR3 regions consisted of RNA transcripts. HTBI primers were employed in a first-round RT-PCR of the TCR CDR3. One entry per CDR3 protein, called by TCRdb with MiXCR from the multiplex PCR reads. The repertoire consists of around 540,000 distinct CDR3 sequences, with about 16% occurring once and the leading ten covering over 25%. Each person with ophthalmopathy scored at least 3 on the Clinical Activity Score, reached NOSPECS grade 4 or higher, and had been ill under 3 months. Clinical symptoms, serum thyroxine, TRAb, thyroid ultrasound and orbital computed tomography informed diagnoses. The sample holds many counts of this clonotype. Its cognate antigen is unknown.

The chain recombines TRBV28 with TRBJ1-1, with 8 bases lining up with TRBD1. The TCR originated in a woman in her twenties or thirties with Graves' ophthalmopathy. Sequencing input: blood. CDR3 sequence reads: CASSLLRTGWPTEAFF. DNA for the CDR3: TGTGCCAGCAGTCTCCTCCGGACAGGGTGGCCTACTGAAGCTTTCTTT.